There are many counts of the clone carrying this T cell receptor (beta chain). Its antigen is not identified. These data are taken from a study of early T cells in non-severe SARS-CoV-2 infection. Study in general: From unsorted whole blood, bulk RNA was sequenced, and the chains remained unpaired.

Tagging with unique molecular identifiers was applied to individual cDNA molecules. Each CDR3 protein gets one entry after TCRdb re-called the 5' RACE reads with MiXCR. The data show 50,000 to 60,000 distinct CDR3 sequences, roughly 11% seen once. Germline values: CDR1 SEHNR, CDR2 FQNEAQ (reference sequence). The CDR3 runs 17 residues. V lost 5 bases and J lost 1; bases outside the gene matches: 10. Whole-study findings and limits: VDJdb matching, biased toward anti-spike CD8 responses, missed private and CD4 specificities.

Sample: whole blood. The clonotype was recovered from an adult who was a healthcare worker with PCR-confirmed SARS-CoV-2 infection or an uninfected control (not recorded which). The chain joins TRBV7-9 to TRBJ2-3; 9 bases fit TRBD2. The CDR3 nucleotides read TGTGCCAGCAGCGATTATAGTAGGACTAGCGGCACAGATACGCAGTATTTT. It translates to CASSDYSRTSGTDTQYF.